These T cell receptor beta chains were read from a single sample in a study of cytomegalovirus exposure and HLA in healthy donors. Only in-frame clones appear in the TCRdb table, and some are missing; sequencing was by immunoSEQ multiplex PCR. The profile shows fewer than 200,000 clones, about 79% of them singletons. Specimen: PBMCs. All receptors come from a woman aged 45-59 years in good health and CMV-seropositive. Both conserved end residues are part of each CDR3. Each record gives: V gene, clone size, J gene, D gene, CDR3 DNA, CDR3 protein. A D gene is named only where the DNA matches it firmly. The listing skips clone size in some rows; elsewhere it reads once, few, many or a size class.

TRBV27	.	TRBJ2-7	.	TGTGCCAGCAGTTTATTTGCCAGCGAGAGCTCCTACGAGCAGTACTTC	CASSLFASESSYEQYF
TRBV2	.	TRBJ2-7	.	TGTGCCAGCAGTGATTCTTGGTCGGAGGAGCAGTACTTC	CASSDSWSEEQYF
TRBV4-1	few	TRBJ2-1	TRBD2	TGCGCCAGCACCACCAAGATTGGACTAGCGGGGGGGTCGCAGTTCTTC	CASTTKIGLAGGSQFF
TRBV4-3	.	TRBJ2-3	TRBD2	TGCGCCAGCAGCCAAGTATTTTCAGCGGGACCCACAGATACGCAGTATTTT	CASSQVFSAGPTDTQYF
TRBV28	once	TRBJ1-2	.	TGTGCCAGCAGTTTTCGTGGGGGCAGGGCCAGATTC	CASSFRGGRARF
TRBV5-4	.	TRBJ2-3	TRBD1	TGTGCCAGCAGCTTGGTCCCGGGACAGGCTAGCACAGATACGCAGTATTTT	CASSLVPGQASTDTQYF
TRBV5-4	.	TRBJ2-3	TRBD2	TGTGCCAGCAGCTTTACCGGGACTAGCGGGGGGGTATTCACGGATACGCAGTATTTT	CASSFTGTSGGVFTDTQYF
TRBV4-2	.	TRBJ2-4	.	TGTGCCAGCAGCCAAGCGAAACAGGTTTCGGCAGACATTCAGTACTTC	CASSQAKQVSADIQYF
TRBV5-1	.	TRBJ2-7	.	TGCGCCAGCAGCTTGGGCCTAGTTTCGGGCGAGCAGTACTTC	CASSLGLVSGEQYF
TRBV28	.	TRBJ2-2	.	TGTGCCAGCAGTTTATGGGGGGCGGTAACCGGGGAGCTGTTTTTT	CASSLWGAVTGELFF
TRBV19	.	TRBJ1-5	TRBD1	TGTGCCAGTACGTACCGGGCAGGGGGCTTTGGGCAGCCCCAGCATTTT	CASTYRAGGFGQPQHF
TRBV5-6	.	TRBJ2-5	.	TGTGCCAGCAGCCTGAGCTCGAGGGAGACCCAGTACTTC	CASSLSSRETQYF
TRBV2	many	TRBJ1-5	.	TGTGCCAGCAGTGGACAGGGCAATCAGCCCCAGCATTTT	CASSGQGNQPQHF
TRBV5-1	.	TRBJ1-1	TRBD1	TGCGCCAGCAGCGAGTTCCCTCAGGGGGCGATCCTTACTGGGACTGAAGCTTTCTTT	CASSEFPQGAILTGTEAFF
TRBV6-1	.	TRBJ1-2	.	TGTGCCAGCAGTGACTACAGGGAGAACTATGGCTACACCTTC	CASSDYRENYGYTF
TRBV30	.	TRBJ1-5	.	TGTGCCTGGAGTAACAGGAATAGCAATCAGCCCCAGCATTTT	CAWSNRNSNQPQHF
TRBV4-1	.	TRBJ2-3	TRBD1	TGCGCCAGCAGCCAAGAACCCCCCCGGGACAGGAAGTACACAGATACGCAGTATTTT	CASSQEPPRDRKYTDTQYF
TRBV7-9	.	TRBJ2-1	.	TGTGCCAGCAGCACGTTTTCGCCAGGCGAGCAGTTCTTC	CASSTFSPGEQFF
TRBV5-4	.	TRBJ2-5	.	TGTGCCAGCAGCTTGCCCGGGAACCAAGAGACCCAGTACTTC	CASSLPGNQETQYF
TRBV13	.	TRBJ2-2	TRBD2	TGTGCCAGCAGCTTAGGCGCGGGAGTCGGGACCGGGGAGCTGTTTTTT	CASSLGAGVGTGELFF
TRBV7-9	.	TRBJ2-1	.	TGTGCCAGCAGCTTAAAGTCCGGGGTCTCGTACAATGAGCAGTTCTTC	CASSLKSGVSYNEQFF
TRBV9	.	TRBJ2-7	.	TGTGCCAGCAGCGTAGGCCTCCTCGGGTCGGACGAGCAGTACTTC	CASSVGLLGSDEQYF
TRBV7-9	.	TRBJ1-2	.	TGTGCCAGCAGCCCAGGCGGGGCGGGGGGCGATGGCTACACCTTC	CASSPGGAGGDGYTF
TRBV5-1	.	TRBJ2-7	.	TGCGCCAGCAGCTTGGATAGTTCATCAGGGGTATACGAGCAGTACTTC	CASSLDSSSGVYEQYF
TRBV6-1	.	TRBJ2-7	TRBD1	TGTGCCAGCAGTGACGAACAGGGGGCTACCTACGAGCAGTACTTC	CASSDEQGATYEQYF
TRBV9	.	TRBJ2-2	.	TGTGCCAGCAGCGTAAGGAGCGGAGGCTCGAACACCGGGGAGCTGTTTTTT	CASSVRSGGSNTGELFF
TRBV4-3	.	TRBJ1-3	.	TGCGCCAGCAGCCAAGAACCGGCAGGGCGCTCCGCCGGAAACACCATATATTTT	CASSQEPAGRSAGNTIYF
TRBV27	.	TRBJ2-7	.	TGTGCCAGCAGTTTCGGACAGCTCTACGAGCAGTACTTC	CASSFGQLYEQYF
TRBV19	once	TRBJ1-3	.	TGTGCCAGTAGTAGCCCCGGAGGGGCATACTCTGGAAACACCATATATTTT	CASSSPGGAYSGNTIYF
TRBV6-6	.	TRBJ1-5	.	TGTGCCAGCAGTCACAATAGCAATCAGCCCCAGCATTTT	CASSHNSNQPQHF
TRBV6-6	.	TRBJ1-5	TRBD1	TGTGCCAGCAGAACGGGACAGGGGAATAGCAATCAGCCCCAGCATTTT	CASRTGQGNSNQPQHF
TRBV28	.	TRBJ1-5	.	TGTGCCAGCAGTGTCCAACCCCAGCATTTT	CASSVQPQHF
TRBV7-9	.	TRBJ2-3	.	TGTGCCAGCCTCAGGGGAAACACAGATACGCAGTATTTT	CASLRGNTDTQYF
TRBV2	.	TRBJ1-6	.	TGTGCCAGTCACAGGGACTATAATTCACCCCTCCACTTT	CASHRDYNSPLHF
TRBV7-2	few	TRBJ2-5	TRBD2	TGTGCCAGCAGCCGGGGGGCTAGCGGGGGGATCCAAGAGACCCAGTACTTC	CASSRGASGGIQETQYF
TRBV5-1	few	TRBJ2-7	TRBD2	TGCGCCAGCAGCACCCCTAGCGGGGGGCTGTCTACCGAGCAGTACTTC	CASSTPSGGLSTEQYF
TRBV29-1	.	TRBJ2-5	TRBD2	TGCAGCGTTGGGGCTAGCGGGGGCCAAGAGACCCAGTACTTC	CSVGASGGQETQYF
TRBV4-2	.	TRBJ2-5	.	TGTGCCAGCAGCCAAGGAGGCGGGGATCCCCTGGGGGAGACCCAGTACTTC	CASSQGGGDPLGETQYF
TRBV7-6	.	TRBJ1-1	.	TGTGCCAGCAGCTTAGACGGGGGGAACACTGAAGCTTTCTTT	CASSLDGGNTEAFF
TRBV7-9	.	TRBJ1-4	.	TGTGCCGGCAGCTTATCCTTGACCGGGGGTGAAAAACTGTTTTTT	CAGSLSLTGGEKLFF
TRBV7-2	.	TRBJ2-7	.	TGTGCCAGCAGCCAACCTCCCATTAGCGACGAGCAGTACTTC	CASSQPPISDEQYF
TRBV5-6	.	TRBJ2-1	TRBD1	TGTGCCAGCAGCTTGGGACAGGGCTCATCTCAGTTCTTC	CASSLGQGSSQFF
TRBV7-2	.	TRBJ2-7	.	TGTGCCAGCAGCTTAAGTGTCACCTACTCCTACGAGCAGTACTTC	CASSLSVTYSYEQYF
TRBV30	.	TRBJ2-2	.	TGTGCCTGGATCAGGGGGGCCGCCGGGGAGCTGTTTTTT	CAWIRGAAGELFF
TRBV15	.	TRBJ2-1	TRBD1	TGTGCCACCAGCTCCCGGGACAGGGGTCTGGACAATGAGCAGTTCTTC	CATSSRDRGLDNEQFF
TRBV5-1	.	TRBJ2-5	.	TGCGCCAGCAGCTCCGGGTCCCCTCGGGAGACCCAGTACTTC	CASSSGSPRETQYF
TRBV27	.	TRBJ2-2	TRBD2	TGTGCCAGCAGTCCAAGACTAGCGGGATTTTCTGGGGAGCTGTTTTTT	CASSPRLAGFSGELFF
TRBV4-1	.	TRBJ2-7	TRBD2	TGCGCCAGCAGCCATTACGGGGGGGCGCACGAGCAGTACTTC	CASSHYGGAHEQYF
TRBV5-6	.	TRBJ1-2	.	TGTGCCAGCAGCTTGCGACTCGGGGGGGGAGGCCTGGGCTATGGCTACACCTTC	CASSLRLGGGGLGYGYTF
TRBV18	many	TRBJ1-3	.	TGTGCCAGCTCACCACTCCGTCAGGCCCAAAGCTCTGGAAACACCATATATTTT	CASSPLRQAQSSGNTIYF
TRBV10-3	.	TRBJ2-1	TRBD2	TGTGCCATCAGTGAGTCGGGGGCTAGCGGGGGGGGCTCCTACAATGAGCAGTTCTTC	CAISESGASGGGSYNEQFF
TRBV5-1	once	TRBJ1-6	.	TGCGCCAGCAGCTTTGGACAGAATTCACCCCTCCACTTT	CASSFGQNSPLHF
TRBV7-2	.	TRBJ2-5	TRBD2	TGTGCCAGCAGCCGGCGGTGGGGGGGTGAGACCCAGTACTTC	CASSRRWGGETQYF